These 8 T cell receptor beta chains originate from one sample sequenced in a study of cytomegalovirus exposure and HLA in healthy donors. PCR amplification relied on 60 Vbeta primers (plus 13 Jbeta primers). Generated by immunoSEQ multiplex PCR, the TCRdb table keeps only in-frame clones and is missing some. This sample yields roughly 86,000 clones, of which about two thirds are seen a single time; 20% to 25% belongs to the top ten. The sequenced sample consisted of PBMCs. These receptor sequences come from a woman in her forties or fifties in good health and CMV-seropositive.

The rearrangement links TRBV2 to TRBJ2-3, with a possible D match to TRBD1 (5 bases). The CDR3 length is 13 residues. Trimming removed 6 bases from V and 5 bases from J, with 12 bases in between. Germline-derived CDR1 and CDR2 are SNHLY and FYNNEI. For the CDR3, the DNA is TGTGCCAGCAGCGATACCAGGGAAGATACGCAGTATTTT. Residues: CASSDTREDTQYF.

The rearrangement uses TRBV29-1 and TRBJ1-1, with D possibly matching TRBD1 (6 bases). Trimming stripped 7 bases from V and 7 bases from J, with 13 bases between. The length of the CDR3 is 11 residues. Per germline, CDR1 SQVTM and CDR2 ANQGSEA. The CDR3 loop is CSEVRTDEAFF. The CDR3 coding sequence is TGCAGCGAGGTCCGGACAGATGAAGCTTTCTTT.

CDR3: CASSSGNTGELFF. CDR3 nucleotide sequence: TGTGCCAGCAGTTCAGGGAACACCGGGGAGCTGTTTTTT. The chain uses TRBV28 and TRBJ2-2; D is uncertain. V lost 4 bases and J 1 base, leaving 4 bases between the germline ends. Germline loops: CDR1 MDHEN, CDR2 SYDVKM. This CDR3 has 13 residues.

This clone has just a few counts. The chain joins TRBV4-3 to TRBJ2-6; tentative D call: TRBD1 (5 bases). V was clipped by 0 bases and J by 2 bases, with 20 bases between them. The CDR3 has 20 residues. Germline CDR1 is LGHNA and CDR2 is YSLEER. CDR3 coding DNA: TGCGCCAGCAGCCAAGATCGTCCAGGGCTGAACGGTGCTGGGGCCAACGTCCTGACTTTC. Translated, it gives CASSQDRPGLNGAGANVLTF.

CDR3 bases: TGTGCCAGCAGTGTAGGACAGGGGGTGGGAGAGACCCAGTACTTC. This encodes CASSVGQGVGETQYF. The rearrangement links TRBV25-1 to TRBJ2-5; TRBD1 matches at 10 bases. From germline, CDR1 is MGHDK and CDR2 SYGVNS. V was pared by 4 bases and J by 4 bases, with 6 bases of the junction left unmatched. The CDR3 has 15 amino acids.

This chain connects TRBV4-1 to TRBJ2-7; 8 bases agree with TRBD2. This CDR3 comprises 17 residues. The V and J ends lost 0 bases and 4 bases, in that order; junction bases with no gene match: 11. Germline lookup yields CDR1 MGHRA and CDR2 YSYEKL. CDR3 loop: CASSQDIQRGYPYEQYF. CDR3 nucleotide sequence: TGCGCCAGCAGCCAAGATATCCAGCGGGGGTACCCTTACGAGCAGTACTTC.

The chain uses TRBV7-2 and TRBJ2-5; D may be TRBD1 (6 bases). The CDR3 is made up of 14 amino acids. Germline V gene data show CDR1 as SGHTA and CDR2 as FQGNSA. The V end lost 4 bases, the J end lost 4 bases, and 13 bases lay between the germline ends. CDR3 in DNA: TGTGCCAGCAGCTATGGACAGACTCCAGAGACCCAGTACTTC. It codes for CASSYGQTPETQYF.

This sequence joins TRBV7-7 and TRBJ2-1; no firm D call. The germline V gene encodes CDR1 SSHAT and CDR2 FNYEAQ (reference sequence). The ends were cut back, 5 bases at V and 4 bases at J, with 12 bases in the middle. This CDR3 has 14 residues. The CDR3 DNA is TGTGCCAGCAGCCCTAGTACTATTTACAATGAGCAGTTCTTC. Amino acids: CASSPSTIYNEQFF.